Following are 12 T cell receptor beta chains from one sample sequenced in a study of T-cell memory formation after mild COVID-19. MiXCR, applied by TCRdb to the 5' RACE reads, yields one record per CDR3 protein. The repertoire includes 300,000 to 350,000 distinct CDR3 sequences, 10% to 15% of them detected once, and around a fifth sits in the top ten. The sample comprised PBMCs or a T cell subset sorted from them (not recorded which). The receptors stem from a young man who had mild COVID-19 (a few samples of this study predate the infection). Cell type and time point are not known.

This clonotype has more than one count but fewer than ten. CDR3 nucleotide sequence: TGTGCCAGCAGCTTAGCGGGGGGCGGGGCGGCCCGCTATGGCTACACCTTC. The encoded protein is CASSLAGGGAARYGYTF. The V call is TRBV7-8, the J call TRBJ1-2, with a possible D match to TRBD1 (6 bases). Germline V gene data show CDR1 as SGHVS and CDR2 as FQNEAQ. Trimming pared 0 bases from V and 4 bases from J, leaving 18 bases between. This CDR3 has 17 amino acids.

This clonotype was seen more than once but under ten times. The rearrangement joins TRBV5-6 to TRBJ2-7; D is undetermined. Germline V gene sequence: CDR1 SGHDT, CDR2 YYEEEE. The germline V and J ends were trimmed by 4 bases and 3 bases, with 17 bases remaining between them. The CDR3 sequence is 15 residues long. The CDR3 loop is CASSPVSGTYYEQYV. The CDR3 bases are TGTGCCAGCAGCCCGGTCTCGGGTACCTACTACGAGCAGTACGTC.

There are many counts of this clonotype. The genes are TRBV5-1 and TRBJ2-5; D is perhaps TRBD2 (6 bases). The germline V gene encodes CDR1 SGHRS and CDR2 YFSETQ. This CDR3 contains 13 residues. V shed 6 bases and J shed 4 bases, with 13 bases lying between them. This CDR3 reads CASTVGGRETQYF. CDR3 sequence (DNA): TGCGCCAGCACGGTGGGAGGAAGAGAGACCCAGTACTTC.

V usage is TRBV6-2 or TRBV6-3 and J usage is TRBJ1-1; possible D gene TRBD1, 6 bases. There are 15 residues in the CDR3. CDR1 MNHEY and CDR2 SVGEGT come from the germline V gene. With 5 bases removed from V and 2 bases from J, the gap between germline ends came to 15 bases. The CDR3 bases are TGTGCCAGCAGTACCGAAGGACAGATTAACACTGAAGCTTTCTTT. It translates to CASSTEGQINTEAFF.

This clonotype was counted many times. This rearrangement joins TRBV6-5 to TRBJ1-4; a weak D match, TRBD1 (5 bases). The CDR3 length is 14 residues. Trimming stripped 2 bases from V and 7 bases from J, with 11 bases between. The V gene's germline CDR1 is MNHEY and CDR2 SVGAGI. DNA of the CDR3: TGTGCCAGCAGTTACCGGACAACCATTGAAAAACTGTTTTTT. This translates into CASSYRTTIEKLFF.

This clonotype has at least ten counts. V usage is TRBV24-1 and J usage is TRBJ2-3; D may be TRBD1 (6 bases). This CDR3 has 13 amino acids. Germline V lookup: CDR1 KGHDR, CDR2 SFDVKD. V shed 4 bases and J shed 5 bases, with 9 bases lying between them. CDR3 in DNA: TGTGCCACCAGTGAAACAGGGCTAGATACGCAGTATTTT. Translation gives CATSETGLDTQYF.

CDR3 protein: CASGLVLEDRSNYGYTF. The CDR3 DNA is TGTGCTAGTGGTTTGGTACTGGAGGACAGATCAAACTATGGCTACACCTTC. This rearrangement joins TRBV12-5 to TRBJ1-2; D may be TRBD1 (6 bases). CDR1 is LGHNT and CDR2 is FRNRAP in the germline V gene. This CDR3 region has 17 residues. Trimming took 0 bases from V and 2 from J, leaving 16 bases between them.

In this sample, this clonotype turned up a few times. The chain joins TRBV5-6 to TRBJ1-1; a possible D gene is TRBD1 (5 bases). Per the germline V gene, CDR1 is SGHDT and CDR2 is YYEEEE. Trimming shortened V by 3 bases and J by 8 bases, and 11 bases separated the two germline ends. This CDR3 has 12 residues. The CDR3 here is CASSSGNREAFF. The DNA of the CDR3 is TGTGCCAGCAGCTCAGGGAATAGGGAAGCTTTCTTT. The entire variable domain, with the rest obtained from reference TRBV5-6 and TRBJ1-1, is as follows: DAGVTQSPTHLIKTRGQQVTLRCSPKSGHDTVSWYQQALGQGPQFIFQYYEEEERQRGNFPDRFSGHQFPNYSSELNVNALLLGDSALYLCASSSGNREAFFGQGTRLTVV.

The V and J genes are TRBV5-1 and TRBJ2-7, with 13 bases that match TRBD2. The CDR3 is 17 amino acids. Germline V CDR1 and CDR2: SGHRS, YFSETQ. V lost 1 base to trimming and J lost 3 bases; unmatched junction nucleotides: 7. The CDR3 coding sequence is TGCGCCAGCAGCTTGACTAGCGGGGGGGAAAAAGTCTACGAGCAGTACTTC. It yields the protein CASSLTSGGEKVYEQYF. The complete variable domain, with remaining parts taken from reference TRBV5-1 and TRBJ2-7, reads KAGVTQTPRYLIKTRGQQVTLSCSPISGHRSVSWYQQTPGQGLQFLFEYFSETQRNKGNFPGRFSGRQFSNSRSEMNVSTLELGDSALYLCASSLTSGGEKVYEQYFGPGTRLTVT.

This clonotype was seen ten or more times. This rearrangement joins TRBV3-1 to TRBJ2-3; a weak D match, TRBD2 (6 bases). The CDR3 spans 14 residues. Trimming removed 0 bases from V and 4 bases from J, with 8 bases in between. Per germline, CDR1 LGHDT and CDR2 YNNKEL (reference sequence). The CDR3 protein is CASSQDVAADTQYF. The CDR3 region has the DNA TGTGCCAGCAGCCAAGATGTAGCGGCAGATACGCAGTATTTT.

V usage is TRBV6-2 or TRBV6-3 and J usage is TRBJ2-5; D may correspond to TRBD1 or TRBD2 (5 bases each). Germline V gene lookup returns CDR1 MNHEY and CDR2 SVGEGT. Trimming took off 6 bases at V and 5 bases at J, with 16 bases between the two ends. This CDR3 is 14 amino acids long. CDR3 nucleotide sequence: TGTGCCAGCAGAACGGGTAGGGGACCGGAGACCCAGTACTTC. Amino acid sequence: CASRTGRGPETQYF.

This clonotype has at least ten counts. The chain recombines TRBV12-3 or TRBV12-4 with TRBJ1-5, with D possibly matching TRBD1 (5 bases). The CDR3 length is 12 residues. Trimming cost V 9 bases and J 3 bases, with 9 bases left between them. Here the CDR3 DNA reads TGTGCCAGTGGACAACTCAATCAGCCCCAGCATTTT. It encodes CASGQLNQPQHF.